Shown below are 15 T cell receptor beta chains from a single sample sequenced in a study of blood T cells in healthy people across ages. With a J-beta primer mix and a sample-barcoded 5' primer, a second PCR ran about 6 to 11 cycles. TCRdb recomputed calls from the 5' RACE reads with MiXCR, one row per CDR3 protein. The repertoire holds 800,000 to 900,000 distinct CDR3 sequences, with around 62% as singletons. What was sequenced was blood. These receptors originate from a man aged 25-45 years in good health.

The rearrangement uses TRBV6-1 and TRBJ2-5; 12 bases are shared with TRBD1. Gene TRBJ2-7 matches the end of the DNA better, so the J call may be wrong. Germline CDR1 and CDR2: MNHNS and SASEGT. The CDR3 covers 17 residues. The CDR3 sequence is CASSEARDRGHRSEQYF. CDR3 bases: TGTGCCAGCAGTGAAGCCCGGGACAGGGGGCATCGGAGCGAGCAGTACTTC.

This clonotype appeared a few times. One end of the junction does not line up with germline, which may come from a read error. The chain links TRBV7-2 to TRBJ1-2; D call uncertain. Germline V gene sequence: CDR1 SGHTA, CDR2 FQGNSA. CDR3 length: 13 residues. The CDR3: CASSVAGNYGYTF. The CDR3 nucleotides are TGTGCCAGCAGCGTAGCGGGGAACTATGGCTACACCTTC. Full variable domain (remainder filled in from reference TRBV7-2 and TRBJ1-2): GAGVSQSPSNKVTEKGKDVELRCDPISGHTALYWYRQSLGQGLEFLIYFQGNSAPDKSGLPSDRFSAERTGGSVSTLTIQRTQQEDSAVYLCASSVAGNYGYTFGSGTRLTVV.

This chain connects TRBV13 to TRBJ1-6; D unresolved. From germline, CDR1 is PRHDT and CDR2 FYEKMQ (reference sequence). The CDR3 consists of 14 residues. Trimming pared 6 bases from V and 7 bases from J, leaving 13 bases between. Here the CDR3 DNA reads TGTGCCAGCAGTACCGGGGTGAGCAATTCACCCCTCCACTTT. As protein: CASSTGVSNSPLHF.

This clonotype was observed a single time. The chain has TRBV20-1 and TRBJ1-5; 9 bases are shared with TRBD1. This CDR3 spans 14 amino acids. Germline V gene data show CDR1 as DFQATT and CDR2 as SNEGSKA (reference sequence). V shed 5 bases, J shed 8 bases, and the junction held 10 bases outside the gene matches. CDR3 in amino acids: CSAPPGQGSEPQHF. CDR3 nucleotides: TGCAGTGCTCCCCCCGGACAGGGGAGCGAGCCCCAGCATTTT.

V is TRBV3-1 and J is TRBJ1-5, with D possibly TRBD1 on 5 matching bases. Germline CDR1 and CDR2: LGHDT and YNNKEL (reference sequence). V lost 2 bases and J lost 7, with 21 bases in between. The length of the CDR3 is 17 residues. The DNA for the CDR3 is TGTGCCAGCAGCCAATTTTCGAATAGGGGTTTTGGACAGCCCCAGCATTTT. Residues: CASSQFSNRGFGQPQHF. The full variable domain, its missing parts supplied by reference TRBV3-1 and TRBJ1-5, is DTAVSQTPKYLVTQMGNDKSIKCEQNLGHDTMYWYKQDSKKFLKIMFSYNNKELIINETVPNRFSPKSPDKAHLNLHINSLELGDSAVYFCASSQFSNRGFGQPQHFGDGTRLSIL.

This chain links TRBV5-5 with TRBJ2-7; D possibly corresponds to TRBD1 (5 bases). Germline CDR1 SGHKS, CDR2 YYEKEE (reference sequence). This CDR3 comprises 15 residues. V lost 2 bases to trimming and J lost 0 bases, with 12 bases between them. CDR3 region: CASSLATGPSYEQYF. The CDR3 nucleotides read TGTGCCAGCAGCTTAGCAACAGGACCCTCCTACGAGCAGTACTTC.

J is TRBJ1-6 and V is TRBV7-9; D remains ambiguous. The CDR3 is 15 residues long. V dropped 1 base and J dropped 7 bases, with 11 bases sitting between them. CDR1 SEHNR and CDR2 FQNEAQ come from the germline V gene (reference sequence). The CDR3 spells CASSLEAVLNSPLHF. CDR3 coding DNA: TGTGCCAGCAGCTTAGAAGCGGTTTTGAATTCACCCCTCCACTTT.

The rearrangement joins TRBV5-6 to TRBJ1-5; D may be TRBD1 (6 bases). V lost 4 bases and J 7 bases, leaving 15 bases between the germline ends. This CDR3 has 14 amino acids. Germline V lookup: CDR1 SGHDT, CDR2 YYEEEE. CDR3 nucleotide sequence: TGTGCCAGCAGCAAAGCACAGGGTTCCCAGCCCCAGCATTTT. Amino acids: CASSKAQGSQPQHF.

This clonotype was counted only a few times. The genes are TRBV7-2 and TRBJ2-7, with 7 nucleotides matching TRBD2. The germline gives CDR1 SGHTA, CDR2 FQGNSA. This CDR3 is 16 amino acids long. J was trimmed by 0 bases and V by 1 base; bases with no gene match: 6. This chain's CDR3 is CASSLGRGTFSYEQYF. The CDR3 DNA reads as TGTGCCAGCAGCTTAGGGCGGGGGACCTTCTCCTACGAGCAGTACTTC.

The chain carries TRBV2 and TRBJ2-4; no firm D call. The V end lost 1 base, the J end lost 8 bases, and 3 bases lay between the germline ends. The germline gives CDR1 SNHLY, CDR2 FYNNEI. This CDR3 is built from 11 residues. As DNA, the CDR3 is TGTGCCAGCAGTGAAGAGGACATTCAGTACTTC. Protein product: CASSEEDIQYF.

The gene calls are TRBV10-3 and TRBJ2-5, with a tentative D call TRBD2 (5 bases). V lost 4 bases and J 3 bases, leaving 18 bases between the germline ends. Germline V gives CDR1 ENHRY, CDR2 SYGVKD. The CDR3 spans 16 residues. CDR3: CAISGRARVGEETQYF. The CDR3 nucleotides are TGTGCCATCAGTGGAAGAGCGAGGGTCGGAGAAGAGACCCAGTACTTC.

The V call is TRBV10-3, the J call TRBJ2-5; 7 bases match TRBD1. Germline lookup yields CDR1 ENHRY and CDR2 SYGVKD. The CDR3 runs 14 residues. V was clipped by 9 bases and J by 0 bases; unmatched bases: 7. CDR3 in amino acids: CAIRGLADQETQYF. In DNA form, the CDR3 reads TGTGCCATTAGGGGGCTGGCGGACCAAGAGACCCAGTACTTC.

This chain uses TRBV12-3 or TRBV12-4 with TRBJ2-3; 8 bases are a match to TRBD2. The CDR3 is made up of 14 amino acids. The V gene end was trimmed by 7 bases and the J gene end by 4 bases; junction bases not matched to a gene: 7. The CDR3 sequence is CASINSGGPDTQYF. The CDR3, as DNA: TGTGCCAGCATCAACAGCGGGGGTCCAGATACGCAGTATTTT.

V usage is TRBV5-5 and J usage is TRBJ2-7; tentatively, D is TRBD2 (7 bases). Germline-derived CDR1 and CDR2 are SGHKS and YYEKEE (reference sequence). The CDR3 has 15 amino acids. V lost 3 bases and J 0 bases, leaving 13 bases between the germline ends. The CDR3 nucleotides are TGTGCCAGCAGCTATGCGGGGGCCTTCTCCTACGAGCAGTACTTC. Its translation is CASSYAGAFSYEQYF.

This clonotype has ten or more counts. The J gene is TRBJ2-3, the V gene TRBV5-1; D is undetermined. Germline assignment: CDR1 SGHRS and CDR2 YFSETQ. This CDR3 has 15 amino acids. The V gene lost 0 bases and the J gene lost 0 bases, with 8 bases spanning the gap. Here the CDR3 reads CASSLVRTSTDTQYF. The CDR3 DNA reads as TGCGCCAGCAGCTTGGTTAGAACCAGCACAGATACGCAGTATTTT. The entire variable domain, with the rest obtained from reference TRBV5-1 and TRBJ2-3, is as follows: KAGVTQTPRYLIKTRGQQVTLSCSPISGHRSVSWYQQTPGQGLQFLFEYFSETQRNKGNFPGRFSGRQFSNSRSEMNVSTLELGDSALYLCASSLVRTSTDTQYFGPGTRLTVL.